This record looks at one T cell receptor (beta chain) sequence and its context. Antigen unknown. The entry originates in a study of cytomegalovirus exposure and HLA in healthy donors. The wider study: A subsequent analysis reported that the 120 validation repertoires were produced on the same platform that had also been used for the approximately 700 first-cohort repertoires.

Findings of the study overall: Cytomegalovirus association was listed for 164 TCR beta chains.

Profiled with immunoSEQ multiplex PCR; TCRdb holds only in-frame clones, not every one. The sample holds about 63,000 clones, 80% to 90% seen once. Germline assignment: CDR1 MGHDK and CDR2 SYGVNS. The CDR3 contains 13 residues. V dropped 6 bases and J dropped 4; count of bases not matched to a gene: 3. Sequenced: PBMCs. The genes are TRBV25-1 and TRBJ1-3; 7 bases are shared with TRBD1. The source is a woman aged 18-29 years in good health and CMV-seronegative. The CDR3 loop reads CASRTDRGNTIYF. The CDR3, as DNA: TGTGCCAGCAGAACGGACAGGGGAAACACCATATATTTT.